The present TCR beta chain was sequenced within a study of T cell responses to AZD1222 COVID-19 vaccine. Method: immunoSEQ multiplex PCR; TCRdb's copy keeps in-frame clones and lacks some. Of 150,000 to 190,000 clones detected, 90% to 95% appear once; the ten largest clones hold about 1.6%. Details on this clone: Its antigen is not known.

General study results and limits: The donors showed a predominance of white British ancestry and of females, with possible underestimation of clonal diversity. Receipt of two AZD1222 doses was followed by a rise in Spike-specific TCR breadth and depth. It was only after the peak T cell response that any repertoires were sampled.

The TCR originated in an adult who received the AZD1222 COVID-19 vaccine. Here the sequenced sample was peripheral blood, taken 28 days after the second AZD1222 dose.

In nucleotides, the CDR3 is TGTGCCAGCAGCCCCTCCGTCGAGATCATCCGTGCTTTCTTT. It yields the protein CASSPSVEIIRAFF. The V gene is TRBV5-4, the J gene TRBJ1-1, with D unclear. Germline CDR1 and CDR2: SGHNT and YYREEE (reference sequence). The CDR3 loop spans 14 amino acids. V was cut by 4 bases and J by 11 bases, with 21 bases left in between.